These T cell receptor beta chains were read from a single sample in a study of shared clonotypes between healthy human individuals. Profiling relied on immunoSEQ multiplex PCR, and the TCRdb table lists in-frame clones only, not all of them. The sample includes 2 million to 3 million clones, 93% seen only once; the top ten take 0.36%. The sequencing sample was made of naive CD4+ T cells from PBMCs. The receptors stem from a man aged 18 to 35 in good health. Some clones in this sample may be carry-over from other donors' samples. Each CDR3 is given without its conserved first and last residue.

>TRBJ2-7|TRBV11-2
ASSFIGNTYEQY
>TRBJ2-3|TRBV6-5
ASFSGQRQY
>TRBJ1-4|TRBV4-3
ASSHRLVGEKLF
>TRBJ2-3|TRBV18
ASSPQTDSRTDTQY
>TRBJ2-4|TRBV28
ASRPTGSNIQY
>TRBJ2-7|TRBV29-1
SGYRGYEQY
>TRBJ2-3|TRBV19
ASTNEGDPSGLDTQY
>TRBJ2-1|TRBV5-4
ASIAEGNSYNEQF
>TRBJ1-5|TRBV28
ASSGPVGKQPQH
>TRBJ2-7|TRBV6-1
ASSEPGYEQY
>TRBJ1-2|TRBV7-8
ASSFTVNYGYT
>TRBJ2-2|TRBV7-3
ASSSTSLGTGELF
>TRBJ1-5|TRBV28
ASSAGTGISQH
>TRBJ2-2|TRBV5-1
ASSLEDRGTGELF
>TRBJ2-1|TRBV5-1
ASSLRTSGSYNEQF
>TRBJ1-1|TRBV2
ASSSQGSEAF